This is a list of T cell receptor beta chains from one sample in a study of OX40 agonist ivuxolimab in advanced cancers. Sequenced by immunoSEQ multiplex PCR; TCRdb stores in-frame clones only, minus some. Of some 85,000 clones in the sample, about 89% were seen once. The source material was CD4+ or CD8+ T cells sorted from blood, sampled in a trial of the OX40 agonist ivuxolimab. The receptors stem from an adult with an advanced solid tumor such as melanoma, head and neck, liver or kidney cancer. The CDR3 runs from the conserved cysteine through the conserved F or W. The order of the fields is V gene, J gene, clone size, D gene, CDR3 protein, CDR3 DNA. The D gene is left open where the match is weak. Rows give clone size only sometimes, using once, few, many, or a class for an expanded clone.

TRBV5-1	TRBJ2-7	-	TRBD2	CASSPSGLGGSEQYF	TGCGCCAGCAGCCCGTCGGGACTAGGGGGTTCCGAGCAGTACTTC
TRBV5-4	TRBJ2-7	-	-	CASSSYSYEQYF	TGTGCCAGCAGCTCCTATTCCTACGAGCAGTACTTC
TRBV11-2	TRBJ2-7	-	TRBD1	CASSLNVGGRGSEQYF	TGTGCCAGCAGCTTAAACGTAGGGGGCCGAGGATCGGAGCAGTACTTC
TRBV10-3	TRBJ2-2	-	-	CAISEAGDTGELFF	TGTGCCATCAGTGAGGCAGGGGACACCGGGGAGCTGTTTTTT
TRBV30	TRBJ1-5	few	-	CAWSRQDNQPQHF	TGTGCCTGGAGTAGACAGGACAATCAGCCCCAGCATTTT
TRBV18	TRBJ2-2	-	TRBD2	CASSPAGLAGLNTGELFF	TGTGCCAGCTCACCAGCGGGACTAGCGGGGCTGAACACCGGGGAGCTGTTTTTT
TRBV5-1	TRBJ2-5	-	-	CASSFRETQYF	TGCGCCAGCAGCTTCAGAGAGACCCAGTACTTC
TRBV29-1	TRBJ2-7	-	-	CSVELYYEQYF	TGCAGCGTTGAACTCTACTACGAGCAGTACTTC
TRBV5-4	TRBJ2-2	-	-	CASSLAGPGELFF	TGTGCCAGCAGCTTGGCCGGGCCCGGGGAGCTGTTTTTT
TRBV4-3	TRBJ2-1	-	TRBD2	CASSQVPAGGADEQFF	TGCGCCAGCAGCCAAGTCCCAGCGGGAGGGGCCGATGAGCAGTTCTTC
TRBV5-1	TRBJ2-7	-	TRBD1	CASSPGQGQEQYF	TGCGCCAGCAGCCCGGGACAGGGTCAGGAGCAGTACTTC
TRBV30	TRBJ1-5	-	-	CAWSAGAGGNQPQHF	TGTGCCTGGAGTGCAGGGGCGGGAGGCAATCAGCCCCAGCATTTT
TRBV5-1	TRBJ2-2	-	TRBD2	CASSLPASGLTGELFF	TGCGCCAGCAGCTTGCCTGCTAGCGGTCTCACCGGGGAGCTGTTTTTT
TRBV30	TRBJ2-3	-	-	CAWSTSSTDTQYF	TGTGCCTGGAGTACCTCTAGCACAGATACGCAGTATTTT
TRBV18	TRBJ2-2	-	-	CASSPDGNTGELFF	TGTGCCAGCTCGCCGGACGGGAACACCGGGGAGCTGTTTTTT
TRBV4-1	TRBJ2-1	once	-	CASSQGLAASSYNEQFF	TGCGCCAGCAGCCAGGGCTTAGCGGCCAGCTCCTACAATGAGCAGTTCTTC
TRBV5-1	TRBJ2-3	-	-	CASSLARWEKRRDTQYF	TGCGCCAGCAGCTTGGCTCGGTGGGAGAAAAGACGTGATACGCAGTATTTT
TRBV6-1	TRBJ2-1	-	-	CASGTGEGEQFF	TGTGCCAGCGGAACAGGGGAGGGTGAGCAGTTCTTC
TRBV5-1	TRBJ2-1	-	TRBD2	CASSPGGGSYNEQFF	TGCGCCAGCAGCCCCGGGGGGGGATCCTACAATGAGCAGTTCTTC
TRBV11-2	TRBJ2-1	-	-	CASSLKYNEQFF	TGTGCCAGCAGCTTAAAATACAATGAGCAGTTCTTC
TRBV4-1	TRBJ1-5	few	-	CASSTIEAGNQPQHF	TGCGCCAGCTCTACAATCGAGGCGGGCAATCAGCCCCAGCATTTT
TRBV18	TRBJ1-3	-	-	CASSVDGNSGNTIYF	TGTGCCAGCTCAGTGGACGGAAACTCTGGAAACACCATATATTTT
TRBV9	TRBJ2-2	once	-	CASSVNSLNTGELFF	TGTGCCAGCAGCGTGAATAGCCTGAACACCGGGGAGCTGTTTTTT